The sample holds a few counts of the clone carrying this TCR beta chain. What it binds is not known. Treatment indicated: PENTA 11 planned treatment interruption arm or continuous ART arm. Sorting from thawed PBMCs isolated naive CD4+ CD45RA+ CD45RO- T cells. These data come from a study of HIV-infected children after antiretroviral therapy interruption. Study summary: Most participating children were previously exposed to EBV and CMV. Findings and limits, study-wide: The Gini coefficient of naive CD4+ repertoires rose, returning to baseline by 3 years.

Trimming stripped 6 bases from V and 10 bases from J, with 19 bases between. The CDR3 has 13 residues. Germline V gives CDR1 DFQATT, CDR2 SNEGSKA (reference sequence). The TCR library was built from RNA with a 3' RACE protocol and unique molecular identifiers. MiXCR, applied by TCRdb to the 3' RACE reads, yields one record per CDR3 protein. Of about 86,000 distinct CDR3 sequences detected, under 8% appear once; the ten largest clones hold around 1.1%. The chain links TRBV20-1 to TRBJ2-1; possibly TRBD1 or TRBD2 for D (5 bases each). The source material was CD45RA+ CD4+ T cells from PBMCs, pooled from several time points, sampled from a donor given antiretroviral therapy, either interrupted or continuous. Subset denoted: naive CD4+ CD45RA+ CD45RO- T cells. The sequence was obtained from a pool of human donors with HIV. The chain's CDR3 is CSAHRDEGREQFF. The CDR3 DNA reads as TGCAGTGCCCACCGGGACGAAGGTAGAGAGCAGTTCTTC.